Following are 6 T cell receptor beta chains from one sample sequenced in a study of shared clonotypes between healthy human individuals (dated by TCRdb to 2018 to 2021). Libraries were constructed by the immunoSEQ multiplex PCR assay. In its TCRdb copy, this immuneACCESS table keeps in-frame sequences only and misses some clones. Where compared with another copy, unresolved V genes explain less than half of these, and the others have no known cause. This sample gives 550,000 to 600,000 clones in total; more than 95% of them show up just once. 0.3% of the sample rests with the top ten. For the CD8 naive samples, CD45RO-negative cells were positively selected for CCR7, yielding a CD45RA+CCR7+ population from which TemRA cells were excluded. The sequenced sample consisted of naive CD8+ T cells sorted from blood. The cell subset or site label, read with the paper, signifies: CD45RA+CCR7+. The receptors here all came from a young man in good health.

The rearrangement joins TRBV2 to TRBJ2-7; 8 bases fit TRBD1. The length of the CDR3 is 15 residues. The germline CDR1 and CDR2 sequences are SNHLY and FYNNEI. After removal of 8 bases from V and 8 bases from J, the junction contained 17 bases not matched to a gene. CDR3 nucleotides: TGTGCCAGCGCCCCAACGCCAGGGGGCGACTTCAAGCAGTACTTC. Amino acid sequence: CASAPTPGGDFKQYF.

The gene calls are TRBV4-1 and TRBJ1-5; the D is unclear. V lost 1 base, J lost 6 bases, and 16 bases lay in between. Per germline, CDR1 MGHRA and CDR2 YSYEKL. The CDR3 loop spans 16 amino acids. The CDR3 reads CASSQVVRGGTQPQHF. CDR3 in DNA: TGCGCCAGCAGCCAAGTCGTCAGAGGTGGTACTCAGCCCCAGCATTTT.

The chain links TRBV29-1 to TRBJ2-1; 7 positions agree with TRBD2. V trimming: 6 bases; J trimming: 2 bases; junction bases outside the gene matches: 10. Germline loops: CDR1 SQVTM, CDR2 ANQGSEA. The CDR3 is 15 residues long. The CDR3 reads CSVRGEAGAYNEQFF. CDR3 DNA sequence: TGCAGCGTCCGGGGGGAAGCGGGCGCCTACAATGAGCAGTTCTTC.

The chain uses TRBV28 and TRBJ2-1; 7 bases match TRBD1. This CDR3 is 15 amino acids long. V trimming: 1 base; J trimming: 7 bases; junction bases outside the gene matches: 7. Germline V gene data show CDR1 as MDHEN and CDR2 as SYDVKM. The CDR3 sequence is CASSLSVTGLNEQFF. As DNA, the CDR3 is TGTGCCAGCAGTTTATCTGTGACAGGGCTGAATGAGCAGTTCTTC.

The chain couples TRBV7-9 to TRBJ2-2; 7 nucleotides match TRBD2. Losses at the gene ends were 5 bases for V and 0 bases for J; bases not matched to a gene: 6. The CDR3 consists of 16 residues. Germline lookup yields CDR1 SEHNR and CDR2 FQNEAQ (reference sequence). The DNA of the CDR3 is TGTGCCAGCAGCCCGATAGCGGGCGCGAACACCGGGGAGCTGTTTTTT. This sequence encodes CASSPIAGANTGELFF.

The J gene is TRBJ2-7, the V gene TRBV7-8, with 9 bases identical to TRBD2. J gave up 6 bases and V 5 bases, and 11 bases lay outside the gene matches. This CDR3 is built from 15 residues. From germline, CDR1 is SGHVS and CDR2 FQNEAQ. CDR3 in amino acids: CASSLLAGGQGEQYF. Written as DNA, the CDR3 is TGTGCCAGCAGCCTCTTGGCGGGAGGGCAGGGCGAGCAGTACTTC. Complete variable domain (other parts from reference TRBV7-8 and TRBJ2-7): GAGVSQSPRYKVAKRGQDVALRCDPISGHVSLFWYQQALGQGPEFLTYFQNEAQLDKSGLPSDRFFAERPEGSVSTLKIQRTQQEDSAVYLCASSLLAGGQGEQYFGPGTRLTVT.